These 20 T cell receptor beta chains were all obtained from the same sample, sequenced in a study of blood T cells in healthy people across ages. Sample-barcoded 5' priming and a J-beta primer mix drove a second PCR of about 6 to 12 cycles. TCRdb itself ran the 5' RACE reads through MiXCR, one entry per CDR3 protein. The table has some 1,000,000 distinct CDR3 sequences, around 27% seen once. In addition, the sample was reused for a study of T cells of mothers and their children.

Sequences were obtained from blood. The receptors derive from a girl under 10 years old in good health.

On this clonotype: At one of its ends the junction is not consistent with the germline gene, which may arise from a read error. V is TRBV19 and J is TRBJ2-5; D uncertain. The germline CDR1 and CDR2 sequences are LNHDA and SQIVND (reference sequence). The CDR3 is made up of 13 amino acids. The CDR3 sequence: CASSIGLQETQYF. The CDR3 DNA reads TGCGCCAGCAGCATCGGTCTGCAAGAGACCCAGTACTTC.

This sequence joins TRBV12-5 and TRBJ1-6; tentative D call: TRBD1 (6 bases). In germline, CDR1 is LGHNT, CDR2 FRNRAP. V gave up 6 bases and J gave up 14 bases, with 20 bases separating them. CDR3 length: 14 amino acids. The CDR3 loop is CASGPFGFPGALHF. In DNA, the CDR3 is TGTGCTAGTGGCCCATTCGGATTCCCAGGGGCCCTCCACTTT.

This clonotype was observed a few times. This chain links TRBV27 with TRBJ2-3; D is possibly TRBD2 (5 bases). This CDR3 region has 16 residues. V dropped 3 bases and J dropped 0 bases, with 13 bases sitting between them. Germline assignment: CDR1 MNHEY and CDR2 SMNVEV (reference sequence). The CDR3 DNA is TGTGCCAGCAGTTTTATTGGGGAGAGGAGCACAGATACGCAGTATTTT. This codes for CASSFIGERSTDTQYF.

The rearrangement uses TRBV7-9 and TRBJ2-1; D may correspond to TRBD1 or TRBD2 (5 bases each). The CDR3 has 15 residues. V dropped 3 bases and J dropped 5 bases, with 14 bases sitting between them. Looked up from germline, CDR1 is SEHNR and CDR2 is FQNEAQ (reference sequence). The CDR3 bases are TGTGCCAGCAGCTTCACGGGACCCCTGAACAATGAGCAGTTCTTC. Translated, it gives CASSFTGPLNNEQFF.

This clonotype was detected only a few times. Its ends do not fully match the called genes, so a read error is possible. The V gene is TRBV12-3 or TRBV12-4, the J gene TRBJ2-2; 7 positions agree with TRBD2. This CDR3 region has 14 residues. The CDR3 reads CASSFPAGVGELFF. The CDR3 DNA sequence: TGTGCCAGCAGTTTTCCGGCGGGAGTCGGGGAGCTGTTCTTT.

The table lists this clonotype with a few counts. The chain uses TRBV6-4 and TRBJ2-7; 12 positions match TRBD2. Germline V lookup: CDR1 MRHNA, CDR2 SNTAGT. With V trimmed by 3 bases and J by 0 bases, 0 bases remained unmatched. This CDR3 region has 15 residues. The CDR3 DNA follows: TGTGCCAGCAGTGAGACTAGCGGGAGCTCCTACGAGCAGTACTTC. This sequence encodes CASSETSGSSYEQYF.

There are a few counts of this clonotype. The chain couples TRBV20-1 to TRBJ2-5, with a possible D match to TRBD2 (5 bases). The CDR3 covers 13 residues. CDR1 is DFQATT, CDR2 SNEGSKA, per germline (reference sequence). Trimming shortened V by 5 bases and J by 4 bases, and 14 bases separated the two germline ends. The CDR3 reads CSARTYLGETQYF. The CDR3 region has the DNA TGCAGTGCTCGGACTTATCTGGGAGAGACCCAGTACTTC.

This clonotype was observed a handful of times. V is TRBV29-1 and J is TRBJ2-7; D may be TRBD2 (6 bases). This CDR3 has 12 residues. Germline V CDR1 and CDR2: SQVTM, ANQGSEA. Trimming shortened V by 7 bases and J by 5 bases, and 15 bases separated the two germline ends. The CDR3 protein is CSARLVSHEQYF. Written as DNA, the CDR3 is TGCAGCGCCCGACTAGTTTCACACGAGCAGTACTTC.

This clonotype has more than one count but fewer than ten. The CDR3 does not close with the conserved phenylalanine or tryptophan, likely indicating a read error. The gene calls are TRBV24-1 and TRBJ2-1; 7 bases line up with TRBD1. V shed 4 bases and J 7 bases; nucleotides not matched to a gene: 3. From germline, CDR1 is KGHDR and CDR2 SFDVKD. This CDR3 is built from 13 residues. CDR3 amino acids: CATSDQTGNEQFS. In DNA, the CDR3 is TGTGCCACCAGTGACCAGACAGGGAATGAGCAGTTCTCC.

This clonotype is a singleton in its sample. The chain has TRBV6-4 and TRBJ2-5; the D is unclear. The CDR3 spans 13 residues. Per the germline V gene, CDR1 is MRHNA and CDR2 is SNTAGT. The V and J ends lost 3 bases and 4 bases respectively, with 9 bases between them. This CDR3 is CASSDESGETQYF. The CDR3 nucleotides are TGTGCCAGCAGTGATGAGTCGGGAGAGACCCAGTACTTC.

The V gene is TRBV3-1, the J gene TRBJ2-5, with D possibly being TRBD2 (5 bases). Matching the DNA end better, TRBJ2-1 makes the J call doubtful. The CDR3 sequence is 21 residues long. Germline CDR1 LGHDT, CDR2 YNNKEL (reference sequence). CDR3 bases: TGTGCCAGCAGCACACTCACCGGCGGGTCCCCCTCCAAACCTCCCCCGCGGGAGCAGTTCTTC. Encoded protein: CASSTLTGGSPSKPPPREQFF.

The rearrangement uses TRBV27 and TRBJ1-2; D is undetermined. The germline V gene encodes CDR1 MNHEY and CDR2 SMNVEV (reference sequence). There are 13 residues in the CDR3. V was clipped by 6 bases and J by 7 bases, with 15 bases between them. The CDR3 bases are TGTGCCAGCAGCTGGTCGCGTACGGTTGGCTACACCTTC. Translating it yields CASSWSRTVGYTF.

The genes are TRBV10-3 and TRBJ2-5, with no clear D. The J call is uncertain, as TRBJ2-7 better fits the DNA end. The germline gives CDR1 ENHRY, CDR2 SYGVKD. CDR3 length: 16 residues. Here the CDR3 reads CAISEGYGDLSYEQYF. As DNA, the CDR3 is TGTGCCATCAGTGAGGGGTACGGTGACTTATCCTACGAGCAGTACTTC.

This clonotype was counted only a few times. The CDR3 sequence is CASQLAGSYNEQFF. The CDR3 bases are TGCGCCAGCCAACTAGCGGGCTCCTACAATGAGCAGTTCTTC. V gene TRBV4-1 combines with J gene TRBJ2-1, with 9 bases fitting TRBD2. The junction had 2 bases not matched to a gene; V was cut back by 8 bases and J by 0 bases. The CDR3 is made up of 14 amino acids. The germline V gene encodes CDR1 MGHRA and CDR2 YSYEKL.

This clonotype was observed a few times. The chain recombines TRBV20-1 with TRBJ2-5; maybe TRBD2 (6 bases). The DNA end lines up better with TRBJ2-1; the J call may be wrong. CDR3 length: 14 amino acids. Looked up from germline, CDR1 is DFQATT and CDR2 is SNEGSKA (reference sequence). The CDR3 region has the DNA TGCAGTGCGGAGGGGCTTAGCGTGGATGGTGAGCAGTTCTTC. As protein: CSAEGLSVDGEQFF.

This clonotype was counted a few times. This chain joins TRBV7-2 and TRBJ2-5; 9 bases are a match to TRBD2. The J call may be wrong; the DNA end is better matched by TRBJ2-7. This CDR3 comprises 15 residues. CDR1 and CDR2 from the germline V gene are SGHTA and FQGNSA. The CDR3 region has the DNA TGTGCCAGCAGCCAAAGCTGGACTAGCGTGTTCGAGCAGTACTTC. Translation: CASSQSWTSVFEQYF.

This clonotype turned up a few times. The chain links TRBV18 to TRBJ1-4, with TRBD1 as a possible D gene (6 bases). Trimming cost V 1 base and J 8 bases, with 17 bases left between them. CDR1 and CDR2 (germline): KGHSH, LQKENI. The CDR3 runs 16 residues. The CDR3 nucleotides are TGTGCCAGCTCACCACGGACTGCCGACAGGTCCGAAAAACTGTTTTTT. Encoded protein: CASSPRTADRSEKLFF.

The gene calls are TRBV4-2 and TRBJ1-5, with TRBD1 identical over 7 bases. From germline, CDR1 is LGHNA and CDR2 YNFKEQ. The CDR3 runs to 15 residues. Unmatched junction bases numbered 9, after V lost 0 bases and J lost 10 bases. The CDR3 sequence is CASSQELQGYHPQHF. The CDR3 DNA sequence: TGTGCCAGCAGCCAAGAGTTACAGGGGTACCATCCCCAGCATTTT.

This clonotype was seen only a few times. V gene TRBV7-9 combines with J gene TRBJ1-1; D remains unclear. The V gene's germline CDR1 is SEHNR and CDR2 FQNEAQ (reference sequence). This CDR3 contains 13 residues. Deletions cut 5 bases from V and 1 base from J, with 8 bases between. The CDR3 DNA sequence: TGTGCCAGCAGCACTCAGGAGAACACTGAAGCTTTCTTT. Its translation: CASSTQENTEAFF.

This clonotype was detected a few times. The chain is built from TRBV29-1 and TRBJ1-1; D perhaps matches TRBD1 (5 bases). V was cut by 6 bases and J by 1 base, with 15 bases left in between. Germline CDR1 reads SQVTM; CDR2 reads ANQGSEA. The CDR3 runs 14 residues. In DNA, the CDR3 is TGCAGCGTCGCCGGGGGTAGGGAGAACACTGAAGCTTTCTTT. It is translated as CSVAGGRENTEAFF.